Shown below are 26 T cell receptor beta chains from a single sample sequenced in a study of blood T cell repertoires in COVID-19. The protocol was immunoSEQ multiplex PCR, while the TCRdb copy is restricted to in-frame clones and leaves out a portion. The table records some 530,000 clones, 75% to 90% of them present only once. The material sequenced was PBMCs or T cells enriched from blood (not recorded which). These receptors all stem from a woman in her fifties or sixties who had recovered from COVID-19.

This chain joins TRBV7-2 and TRBJ1-1, with D uncertain. Germline CDR1 and CDR2: SGHTA and FQGNSA. CDR3 size: 15 residues. V was cut by 3 bases and J by 4 bases, with 15 bases left in between. The CDR3 nucleotides read TGTGCCAGCAGCTTCGGGGTCATGGGAGGCACTGAAGCTTTCTTT. Translation: CASSFGVMGGTEAFF.

This clone was seen just once. Within the sample, other DNA sequences also encode this same CDR3. The chain has TRBV6-5 and TRBJ2-5, with TRBD1 identical over 8 bases. The CDR3 covers 14 residues. Germline V gene data show CDR1 as MNHEY and CDR2 as SVGAGI. Losses at the gene ends were 6 bases for V and 2 bases for J; bases not matched to a gene: 5. Written as DNA, the CDR3 is TGTGCCAGCAGCCGCGACAGGGGACAAGAGACCCAGTACTTC. Protein product: CASSRDRGQETQYF.

This clone was detected once. The chain recombines TRBV5-1 with TRBJ2-3; TRBD2 aligns across 9 bases. This CDR3 contains 16 residues. With 3 bases clipped from V and 5 bases from J, the junction kept 10 bases outside the gene matches. Germline CDR1 reads SGHRS; CDR2 reads YFSETQ. The CDR3 DNA follows: TGCGCCAGCAGCTCCTCCACTAGCGGGTATGGAGATACGCAGTATTTT. Residues: CASSSSTSGYGDTQYF.

The chain couples TRBV6-1 to TRBJ1-3, with TRBD1 identical over 7 bases. V was clipped by 2 bases and J by 0 bases; unmatched bases: 1. The CDR3 is made up of 15 amino acids. CDR1 and CDR2 from the germline V gene are MNHNS and SASEGT. CDR3 region: CASSEWDSSGNTIYF. CDR3 in DNA: TGTGCCAGCAGTGAATGGGACAGCTCTGGAAACACCATATATTTT.

This clone showed up many times. The chain combines TRBV2 with TRBJ2-1; 8 nucleotides match TRBD1. Per the germline V gene, CDR1 is SNHLY and CDR2 is FYNNEI. Trimming cost V 5 bases and J 5 bases; bases outside gene matches: 8. The CDR3 contains 15 residues. As DNA, the CDR3 is TGTGCCAGCAGTAAGGACAGGGTCCCCAACAATGAGCAGTTCTTC. As protein: CASSKDRVPNNEQFF.

Of note for this clone: Other DNA sequences from this sample encode an identical CDR3 as well. This chain connects TRBV5-1 to TRBJ1-4; 8 bases are a match to TRBD1. CDR1 and CDR2 from the germline V gene are SGHRS and YFSETQ. Losses at the gene ends were 5 bases for V and 5 bases for J; bases not matched to a gene: 5. The CDR3 is made up of 14 amino acids. The CDR3 loop reads CASSFGQGNEKLFF. The CDR3 nucleotides read TGCGCCAGCAGTTTCGGACAGGGAAATGAAAAACTGTTTTTT.

The genes are TRBV10-3 and TRBJ1-1; no clear D gene. The germline gives CDR1 ENHRY, CDR2 SYGVKD. This CDR3 region has 14 residues. V lost 2 bases and J lost 4, with 11 bases in between. The CDR3 protein is CAISEEGSGTEAFF. CDR3 DNA: TGTGCCATCAGTGAGGAGGGCTCGGGCACTGAAGCTTTCTTT.

CDR3 amino acids: CASSEAPRTYLPQHF. For the CDR3, the DNA is TGTGCCAGCAGTGAAGCGCCGAGGACTTATCTGCCCCAGCATTTT. V usage is TRBV6-1 and J usage is TRBJ1-5; D unclear. The CDR3 consists of 15 residues. V gave up 0 bases and J gave up 9 bases, with 15 bases separating them. The V gene's germline CDR1 is MNHNS and CDR2 SASEGT.

The gene calls are TRBV2 and TRBJ2-1, with a tentative D call TRBD1 (6 bases). The CDR3 extends over 15 amino acids. The germline V gene has CDR1 SNHLY and CDR2 FYNNEI. Trimming pared 2 bases from V and 5 bases from J, leaving 13 bases between. The CDR3: CASSEQGLSNNEQFF. CDR3 DNA: TGTGCCAGCAGTGAACAGGGGTTGTCGAACAATGAGCAGTTCTTC. Supplemented by reference TRBV2 and TRBJ2-1, the full variable domain reads EPEVTQTPSHQVTQMGQEVILRCVPISNHLYFYWYRQILGQKVEFLVSFYNNEISEKSEIFDDQFSVERPDGSNFTLKIRSTKLEDSAMYFCASSEQGLSNNEQFFGPGTRLTVL.

CDR3 residues: CASSRGGPYEQYV. The DNA of the CDR3 is TGTGCCAGCAGCCGCGGGGGGCCCTACGAGCAGTACGTC. V and J are TRBV11-2 and TRBJ2-7, with 8 nucleotides matching TRBD2. V was clipped by 5 bases and J by 2 bases; unmatched bases: 2. This CDR3 contains 13 residues. From germline, CDR1 is SGHAT and CDR2 FQNNGV.

This clone was detected a few times. This chain connects TRBV12-3 or TRBV12-4 to TRBJ1-1; no definite D call. The CDR3 has 12 amino acids. V shed 5 bases and J shed 0 bases, with 4 bases lying between them. This CDR3 reads CASSQMNTEAFF. The DNA for the CDR3 is TGTGCCAGCAGTCAGATGAACACTGAAGCTTTCTTT.

The chain combines TRBV3-1 (or the pseudogene TRBV3-2) with TRBJ2-3, with 9 bases aligning to TRBD2. Germline lookup yields CDR1 LGHDT and CDR2 YNNKEL (reference sequence). The CDR3 extends over 16 amino acids. V gave up 5 bases and J gave up 3 bases; unmatched junction bases: 9. The CDR3 region has the DNA TGTGCCAGCAGCTTAAGACTAGCGGTTCGTACAGATACGCAGTATTTT. Its protein is CASSLRLAVRTDTQYF.

The chain joins TRBV6-5 to TRBJ2-7, with a tentative D call TRBD2 (6 bases). The CDR3 runs to 15 residues. Germline V gene sequence: CDR1 MNHEY, CDR2 SVGAGI. The V and J ends lost 6 bases and 4 bases respectively, with 19 bases between them. In DNA, the CDR3 is TGTGCCAGCAGGCGAGGAGCGGGTCAATCTTACGAGCAGTACGTC. Protein sequence: CASRRGAGQSYEQYV.

This rearrangement joins TRBV4-1 to TRBJ1-5; maybe TRBD1 (5 bases). The ends were cut back, 0 bases at V and 3 bases at J, with 12 bases in the middle. The CDR3 is 16 amino acids. CDR1 and CDR2 (germline): MGHRA, YSYEKL. CDR3 nucleotides: TGCGCCAGCAGCCAAGAAGGGGTAGGGGTCAATCAGCCCCAGCATTTT. Its translation: CASSQEGVGVNQPQHF.

V usage is TRBV14 and J usage is TRBJ1-2; tentatively, D is TRBD1 (5 bases). This CDR3 has 16 residues. Germline V CDR1 and CDR2: SGHDN, FVKESK. V lost 0 bases and J 0 bases, leaving 11 bases between the germline ends. In DNA, the CDR3 is TGTGCCAGCAGCCAAGAACAGGACCCAGCTAACTATGGCTACACCTTC. This gives the protein CASSQEQDPANYGYTF.

This chain links TRBV6-4 with TRBJ2-3, with TRBD1 identical over 7 bases. CDR3 size: 15 residues. Germline V gene sequence: CDR1 MRHNA, CDR2 SNTAGT. V was clipped by 4 bases and J by 2 bases; unmatched bases: 6. CDR3 bases: TGTGCCAGCAGTGCCGACAGGGCCAACACAGATACGCAGTATTTT. Translation: CASSADRANTDTQYF.

The chain is built from TRBV6-2 or TRBV6-3 and TRBJ2-3; 11 nucleotides line up with TRBD2. Per the germline V gene, CDR1 is MNHEY and CDR2 is SVGEGT. The CDR3 has 16 amino acids. With V trimmed by 1 base and J by 6 bases, 6 bases remained unmatched. This CDR3 is CASSYLTSGALDTQYF. DNA of the CDR3: TGTGCCAGCAGTTACTTGACTAGCGGGGCCCTGGATACGCAGTATTTT.

The rearrangement uses TRBV10-3 and TRBJ1-1, with D perhaps matching TRBD1 (5 bases). CDR1 and CDR2 (germline): ENHRY, SYGVKD. The CDR3 length is 15 residues. V was clipped by 5 bases and J by 2 bases, with 15 bases between them. This CDR3 reads CAISRRGEGNTEAFF. The DNA of the CDR3 is TGTGCCATCAGTCGCCGGGGGGAGGGTAACACTGAAGCTTTCTTT.

The chain is built from TRBV10-3 and TRBJ2-7, with D maybe TRBD2 (6 bases). Germline CDR1 and CDR2: ENHRY and SYGVKD. The CDR3 extends over 12 amino acids. Trimming cost V 2 bases and J 4 bases, with 6 bases left between them. The CDR3 DNA sequence: TGTGCCATCAGTGAGGGGGGGTACGAGCAGTACGTC. Amino acid sequence: CAISEGGYEQYV.

V and J are TRBV7-9 and TRBJ2-1; D gene uncertain. V lost 6 bases and J lost 0, with 9 bases in between. CDR1 SEHNR and CDR2 FQNEAQ come from the germline V gene (reference sequence). The CDR3 extends over 14 amino acids. The CDR3 DNA reads as TGTGCCAGCAGGCTGACAAGCTCCTACAATGAGCAGTTCTTC. Protein product: CASRLTSSYNEQFF.

This clone was found a few times. This sequence joins TRBV6-4 and TRBJ2-3, with 8 bases lining up with TRBD2. This CDR3 has 15 residues. CDR1 is MRHNA, CDR2 SNTAGT, per germline. V trimming: 2 bases; J trimming: 4 bases; junction bases outside the gene matches: 5. CDR3 sequence: CASSDGGGSSDTQYF. DNA of the CDR3: TGTGCCAGCAGTGACGGCGGGGGGAGTTCAGATACGCAGTATTTT.

This chain joins TRBV11-2 and TRBJ1-6, with 8 nucleotides matching TRBD1. Per the germline V gene, CDR1 is SGHAT and CDR2 is FQNNGV. The CDR3 loop spans 15 amino acids. Losses at the gene ends were 5 bases for V and 10 bases for J; bases not matched to a gene: 10. CDR3 nucleotide sequence: TGTGCCAGCAGCGCAACCGGGACAGGAAACTCACCCCTCCACTTT. The encoded protein is CASSATGTGNSPLHF. The whole variable domain, filled in from reference TRBV11-2 and TRBJ1-6, reads EAGVAQSPRYKIIEKRQSVAFWCNPISGHATLYWYQQILGQGPKLLIQFQNNGVVDDSQLPKDRFSAERLKGVDSTLKIQPAKLEDSAVYLCASSATGTGNSPLHFGNGTRLTVT.

The genes are TRBV29-1 and TRBJ1-5, with TRBD1 identical over 9 bases. CDR1 and CDR2 from the germline V gene are SQVTM and ANQGSEA. The V segment lost 7 bases and the J segment 2 bases; nucleotides outside the gene matches: 6. This CDR3 region has 14 residues. The CDR3 loop is CSATGGGGNQPQHF. CDR3 bases: TGCAGCGCGACAGGGGGTGGGGGCAATCAGCCCCAGCATTTT.

The V gene is TRBV28, the J gene TRBJ2-6; TRBD1 is a possible D gene (5 bases). Trimming left V 1 base short and J 0 bases short, with 13 bases between. Germline-derived CDR1 and CDR2 are MDHEN and SYDVKM. The CDR3 extends over 18 amino acids. The CDR3 spells CASSLYRPGYSGANVLTF. CDR3 in DNA: TGTGCCAGCAGTTTATATCGACCAGGGTACTCTGGGGCCAACGTCCTGACTTTC.

This rearrangement joins TRBV27 to TRBJ2-7, with 9 bases that match TRBD2. CDR3 length equals 13 residues. V lost 6 bases and J lost 7; bases outside the gene matches: 7. Germline V gives CDR1 MNHEY, CDR2 SMNVEV (reference sequence). The CDR3 sequence: CASRGGGAREQYV. The CDR3 DNA sequence: TGTGCCAGCAGGGGCGGGGGGGCAAGGGAGCAGTACGTC.

V gene TRBV5-1 combines with J gene TRBJ1-1; 9 bases map to TRBD1. The CDR3 extends over 15 amino acids. Per the germline V gene, CDR1 is SGHRS and CDR2 is YFSETQ. Trimming took 0 bases from V and 3 from J; bases not matched to a gene: 3. This CDR3 reads CASSLERTGDTEAFF. Here the CDR3 DNA reads TGCGCCAGCAGCTTGGAAAGGACAGGGGACACTGAAGCTTTCTTT.